This is a list of T cell receptor beta chains from one sample in a study of pediatric ulcerative colitis. The assay was immunoSEQ multiplex PCR, and TCRdb's table has in-frame clones only and misses some. The sample has 30,000 to 40,000 clones; about 81% are singletons. The sequenced material came from gut tissue. All receptors derive from a boy aged 5-17 years with mild ulcerative colitis. CDR3s include the opening cysteine and the closing phenylalanine or tryptophan. A D gene is named only where the DNA matches it firmly. A row's size may be missing; if present it is once, few, many or a size class.

CDR3,DNA,size,V,D,J
CSVGQNYGYTF,TGCAGCGTCGGACAGAACTATGGCTACACCTTC,once,TRBV29-1,NA,TRBJ1-2
CASSGLRGTTKETQYF,TGTGCCAGCAGTGGTCTGAGGGGGACTACTAAAGAGACCCAGTACTTC,NA,TRBV2,NA,TRBJ2-5
CASSERGLAWNTGELFF,TGCGCCAGCAGTGAGCGAGGACTAGCGTGGAACACCGGGGAGCTGTTTTTT,NA,TRBV10-1,TRBD2,TRBJ2-2
CASSYGQGAKAFF,TGTGCCAGCAGTTACGGGCAGGGGGCAAAAGCTTTCTTT,NA,TRBV6-6,TRBD1,TRBJ1-1
CASTGDPGTAAGGYTF,TGTGCCAGCACCGGGGACCCCGGTACGGCCGCTGGGGGCTACACCTTC,few,TRBV2,NA,TRBJ1-2
CASSLKGNSGNTIYF,TGCGCCAGCAGCTTAAAGGGAAACTCTGGAAACACCATATATTTT,NA,TRBV5-1,NA,TRBJ1-3
CASSQTGGAEEAFF,TGTGCCAGCTCACAGACAGGGGGGGCCGAAGAAGCTTTCTTT,NA,TRBV18,TRBD1,TRBJ1-1
CASSKFGDRVYNEQFF,TGTGCCAGCAGCAAATTCGGGGACAGGGTCTACAATGAGCAGTTCTTC,NA,TRBV21-1,NA,TRBJ2-1
CASSFGQGPEKLFF,TGTGCCAGCAGCTTCGGACAGGGACCTGAAAAACTGTTTTTT,few,TRBV11-2,TRBD1,TRBJ1-4
CASSHGKFMNTEAFF,TGCGCCAGCAGCCACGGAAAGTTCATGAACACTGAAGCTTTCTTT,NA,TRBV4-1,NA,TRBJ1-1
CASSFNFINQGYTF,TGTGCCAGCAGCTTCAACTTTATTAACCAAGGCTACACCTTC,NA,TRBV5-6,NA,TRBJ1-2
CAWSFGFGTGRNQPQHF,TGTGCCTGGAGTTTCGGGTTCGGGACAGGGAGAAATCAGCCCCAGCATTTT,NA,TRBV30,TRBD1,TRBJ1-5
CASSLGGNTIYF,TGTGCCAGCAGCTTAGGGGGCAACACCATATATTTT,NA,TRBV7-9,NA,TRBJ1-3
CASSSRQGDYGYTF,TGTGCCAGCAGCTCCCGGCAGGGCGACTATGGCTACACCTTC,NA,TRBV7-2,NA,TRBJ1-2
CAIKTGDTEAFF,TGTGCCATCAAAACCGGGGACACTGAAGCTTTCTTT,few,TRBV10-3,NA,TRBJ1-1
CASSHEGFRIGIKGTSNEQFF,TGCGCCAGCAGCCATGAGGGGTTTCGTATCGGCATCAAGGGGACTAGCAATGAGCAGTTCTTC,NA,TRBV4-1,TRBD2,TRBJ2-1
CAWSPGGNQPQHF,TGTGCCTGGAGTCCAGGGGGCAACCAGCCCCAGCATTTT,few,TRBV30,TRBD1,TRBJ1-5
CASSQGQGNTGYTF,TGTGCCAGCAGCCAGGGACAGGGGAATACTGGCTACACCTTC,NA,TRBV6-5,TRBD1,TRBJ1-2
CASSVASVWGGTGVSYEQYF,TGTGCCAGCAGCGTAGCTAGTGTGTGGGGAGGGACAGGGGTCTCCTACGAGCAGTACTTC,NA,TRBV9,TRBD1,TRBJ2-7
CASSLEQYTEAFF,TGTGCCAGCAGCTTGGAACAATACACTGAAGCTTTCTTT,few,TRBV5-8,NA,TRBJ1-1
CASKNRDRELVDTEAFF,TGCGCCAGCAAAAACCGGGACAGGGAATTGGTGGACACTGAAGCTTTCTTT,once,TRBV10-2,TRBD1,TRBJ1-1
CASSVGPGLGQETQYF,TGTGCCAGCAGCGTAGGGCCGGGTCTGGGTCAAGAGACCCAGTACTTC,NA,TRBV9,NA,TRBJ2-5
CASSFLTENTEAFF,TGTGCCAGCAGTTTCCTTACAGAGAACACTGAAGCTTTCTTT,NA,TRBV2,NA,TRBJ1-1
CASSFQGANTEAFF,TGTGCCAGCAGCTTCCAGGGGGCGAACACTGAAGCTTTCTTT,NA,TRBV7-2,TRBD1,TRBJ1-1
CASSLGLAVPYGYTF,TGTGCCAGCAGCTTAGGCCTGGCGGTCCCCTATGGCTACACCTTC,once,TRBV13,NA,TRBJ1-2
CASSFWTESAQYF,TGCGCCAGCAGCTTTTGGACGGAAAGTGCGCAGTATTTT,NA,TRBV5-1,NA,TRBJ2-3
CSAKSRTSGYEQYF,TGCAGCGCTAAGAGTAGGACTAGCGGCTACGAGCAGTACTTC,NA,TRBV29-1,TRBD2,TRBJ2-7
CASSGGITYEQYF,TGTGCCAGCAGCGGCGGGATTACCTACGAGCAGTACTTC,NA,TRBV5-8,NA,TRBJ2-7
CASSDSEGGGYTF,TGTGCCAGCAGTGACTCGGAAGGGGGCGGCTACACCTTC,few,TRBV6-4,TRBD1,TRBJ1-2
CASSSRRRGEGYGYTF,TGTGCCAGCAGCTCACGACGCAGGGGAGAGGGCTATGGCTACACCTTC,NA,TRBV11-3,NA,TRBJ1-2
CASSLADGTGTNYGYTF,TGTGCCAGCAGCTTAGCGGATGGGACAGGCACCAACTATGGCTACACCTTC,NA,TRBV7-9,TRBD1,TRBJ1-2
CASSVAPPDQQYF,TGTGCCAGCAGTGTTGCCCCCCCGGACCAGCAGTACTTC,once,TRBV27,NA,TRBJ2-7
CASSKNRDRVGETQYF,TGTGCCAGCAGTAAAAACCGGGACAGGGTAGGGGAGACCCAGTACTTC,NA,TRBV2,TRBD1,TRBJ2-5
CASSLASGGLADTQYF,TGCGCCAGCAGCTTGGCCAGCGGGGGGTTGGCAGATACGCAGTATTTT,NA,TRBV5-1,TRBD2,TRBJ2-3
CAISEDSSPYNEQFF,TGTGCCATCAGTGAGGACAGTTCTCCTTACAATGAGCAGTTCTTC,NA,TRBV10-3,NA,TRBJ2-1
CASSTRTGASPLHF,TGTGCCAGCAGCACTCGGACAGGGGCTTCACCCCTCCACTTT,NA,TRBV9,TRBD1,TRBJ1-6
CASSQNSGGSYEQYF,TGCGCCAGCAGCCAAAACTCAGGAGGATCCTACGAGCAGTACTTC,NA,TRBV4-1,NA,TRBJ2-7
CASSVFPGQSYEQYF,TGTGCCAGCAGCGTTTTTCCGGGACAGAGCTACGAGCAGTACTTC,NA,TRBV9,TRBD1,TRBJ2-7
CASSPSPWDRKANEQFF,TGTGCCAGTAGTCCATCCCCCTGGGACAGAAAGGCTAATGAGCAGTTCTTC,NA,TRBV19,TRBD1,TRBJ2-1
CASSPLWAGAPNEQFF,TGTGCCAGCAGCCCCCTCTGGGCGGGGGCACCCAATGAGCAGTTCTTC,once,TRBV7-3,NA,TRBJ2-1
CASSLVGSGGAWETQYF,TGTGCCAGCAGCTTGGTGGGAAGCGGGGGGGCATGGGAGACCCAGTACTTC,NA,TRBV5-4,TRBD2,TRBJ2-5